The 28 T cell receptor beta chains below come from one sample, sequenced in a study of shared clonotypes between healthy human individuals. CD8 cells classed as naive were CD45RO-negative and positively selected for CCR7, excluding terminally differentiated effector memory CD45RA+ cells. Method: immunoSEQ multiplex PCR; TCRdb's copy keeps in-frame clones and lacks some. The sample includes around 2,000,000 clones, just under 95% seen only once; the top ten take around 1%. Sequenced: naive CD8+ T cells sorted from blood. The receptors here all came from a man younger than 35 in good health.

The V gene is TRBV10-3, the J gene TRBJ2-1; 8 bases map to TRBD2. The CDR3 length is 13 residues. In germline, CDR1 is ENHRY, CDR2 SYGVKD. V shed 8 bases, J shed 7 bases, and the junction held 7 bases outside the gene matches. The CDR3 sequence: CAIAASGPNEQFF. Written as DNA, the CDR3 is TGTGCCATCGCCGCTAGCGGGCCTAATGAGCAGTTCTTC.

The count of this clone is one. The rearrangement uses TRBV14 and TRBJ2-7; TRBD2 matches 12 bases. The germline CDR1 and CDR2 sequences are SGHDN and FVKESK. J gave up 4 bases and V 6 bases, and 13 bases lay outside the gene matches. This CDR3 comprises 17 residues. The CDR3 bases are TGTGCCAGCAGTTCAAGTCTTACTAGCGGGGGGACTTACGAGCAGTACTTC. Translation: CASSSSLTSGGTYEQYF.

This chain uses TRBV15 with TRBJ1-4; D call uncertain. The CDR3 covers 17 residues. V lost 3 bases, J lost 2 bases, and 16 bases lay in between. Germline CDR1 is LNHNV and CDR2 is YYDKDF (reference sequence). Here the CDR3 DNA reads TGTGCCACCAGCAGGAGAGGGTTTCCTACCACTAATGAAAAACTGTTTTTT. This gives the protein CATSRRGFPTTNEKLFF. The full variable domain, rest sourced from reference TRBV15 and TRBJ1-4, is DAMVIQNPRYQVTQFGKPVTLSCSQTLNHNVMYWYQQKSSQAPKLLFHYYDKDFNNEADTPDNFQSRRPNTSFCFLDIRSPGLGDTAMYLCATSRRGFPTTNEKLFFGSGTQLSVL.

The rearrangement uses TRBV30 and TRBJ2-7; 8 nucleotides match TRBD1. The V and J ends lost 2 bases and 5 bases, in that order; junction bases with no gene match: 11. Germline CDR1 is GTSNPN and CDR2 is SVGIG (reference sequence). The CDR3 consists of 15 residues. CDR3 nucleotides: TGTGCCTGGAGTAAGGTACAGGGGGTGGCGGACGAGCAGTACTTC. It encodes CAWSKVQGVADEQYF.

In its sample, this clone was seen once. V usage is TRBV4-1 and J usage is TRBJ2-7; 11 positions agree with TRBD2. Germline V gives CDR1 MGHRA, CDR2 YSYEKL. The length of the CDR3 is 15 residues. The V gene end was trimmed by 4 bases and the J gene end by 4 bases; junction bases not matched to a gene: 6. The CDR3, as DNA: TGCGCCAGCAGCCCTCAGACTAGCGGGGTTTACGAGCAGTACTTC. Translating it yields CASSPQTSGVYEQYF.

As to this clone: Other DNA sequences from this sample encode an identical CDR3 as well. In DNA form, the CDR3 reads TGCGCCAGCAGCCAAGATTCGGCTAGCGGGAGCTACGAGCAGTACTTC. Its translation: CASSQDSASGSYEQYF. This sequence joins TRBV4-3 and TRBJ2-7, with 10 bases that match TRBD2. The V gene end was trimmed by 0 bases and the J gene end by 3 bases; junction bases not matched to a gene: 5. Looked up from germline, CDR1 is LGHNA and CDR2 is YSLEER. This CDR3 is 16 amino acids long.

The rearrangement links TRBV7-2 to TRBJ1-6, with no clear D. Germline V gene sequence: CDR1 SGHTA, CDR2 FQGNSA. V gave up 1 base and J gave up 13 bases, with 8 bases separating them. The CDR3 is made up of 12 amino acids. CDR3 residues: CASSLVRSPLHF. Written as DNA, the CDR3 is TGTGCCAGCAGCTTAGTGCGGAGCCCCCTCCACTTT.

CDR3 loop: CASSLKGEWNEQFF. As DNA, the CDR3 is TGTGCCAGCAGCTTAAAAGGGGAGTGGAATGAGCAGTTCTTC. The chain is built from TRBV7-9 and TRBJ2-1; D may be TRBD1 or TRBD2 (5 bases each). The CDR3 consists of 14 residues. Trimming removed 2 bases at V and 7 bases at J, with 12 bases between. Germline V lookup: CDR1 SEHNR, CDR2 FQNEAQ (reference sequence).

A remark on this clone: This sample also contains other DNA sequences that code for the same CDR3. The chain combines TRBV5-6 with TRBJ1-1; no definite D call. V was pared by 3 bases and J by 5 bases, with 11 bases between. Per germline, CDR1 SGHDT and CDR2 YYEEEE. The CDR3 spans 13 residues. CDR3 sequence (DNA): TGTGCCAGCAGCTGGGGAGGAAATACTGAAGCTTTCTTT. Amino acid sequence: CASSWGGNTEAFF.

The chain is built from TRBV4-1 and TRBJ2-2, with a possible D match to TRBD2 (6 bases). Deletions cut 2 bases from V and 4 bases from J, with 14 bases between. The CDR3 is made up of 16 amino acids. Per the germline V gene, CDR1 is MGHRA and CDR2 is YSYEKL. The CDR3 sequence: CASSQPPGVGTGELFF. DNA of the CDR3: TGCGCCAGCAGCCAACCCCCGGGGGTCGGCACCGGGGAGCTGTTTTTT.

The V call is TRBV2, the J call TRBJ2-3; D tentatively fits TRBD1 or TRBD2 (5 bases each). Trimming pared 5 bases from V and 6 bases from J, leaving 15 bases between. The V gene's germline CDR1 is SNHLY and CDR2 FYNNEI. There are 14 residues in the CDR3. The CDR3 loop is CASSKGIGTDTQYF. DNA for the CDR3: TGTGCCAGCAGTAAGGGAATAGGGACGGATACGCAGTATTTT.

The CDR3 region is CASSKKFRTGQETQYF. CDR3 nucleotide sequence: TGTGCCAGCAGCAAAAAGTTCAGGACAGGCCAAGAGACCCAGTACTTC. V and J are TRBV21-1 and TRBJ2-5; the table's TRBD1 call for D was not verified on the DNA. TRBV21-1 is a pseudogene locus. This CDR3 is 16 amino acids long.

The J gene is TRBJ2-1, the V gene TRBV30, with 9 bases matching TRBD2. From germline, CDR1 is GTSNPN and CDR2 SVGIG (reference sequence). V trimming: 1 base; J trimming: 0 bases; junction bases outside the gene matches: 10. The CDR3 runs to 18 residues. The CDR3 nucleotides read TGTGCCTGGAGTGGACTAGCGGAGGCCGCCGGCTCCTACAATGAGCAGTTCTTC. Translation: CAWSGLAEAAGSYNEQFF.

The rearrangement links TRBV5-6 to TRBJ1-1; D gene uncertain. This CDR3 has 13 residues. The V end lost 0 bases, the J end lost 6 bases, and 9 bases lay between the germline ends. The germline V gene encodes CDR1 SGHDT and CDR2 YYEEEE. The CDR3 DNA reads TGTGCCAGCAGCTTGGTCAGGCTCGCTGAAGCTTTCTTT. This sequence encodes CASSLVRLAEAFF.

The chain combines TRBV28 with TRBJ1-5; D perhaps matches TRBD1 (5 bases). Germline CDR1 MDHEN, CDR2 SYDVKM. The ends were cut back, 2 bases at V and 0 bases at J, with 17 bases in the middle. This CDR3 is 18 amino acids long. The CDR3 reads CASSLGHPHLISNQPQHF. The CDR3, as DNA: TGTGCCAGCAGTTTAGGACATCCCCACCTTATTAGCAATCAGCCCCAGCATTTT.

The CDR3: CASSLVAGAGRGYTF. CDR3 nucleotides: TGTGCCAGCAGCTTAGTCGCAGGGGCTGGAAGGGGCTACACCTTC. The chain is built from TRBV7-9 and TRBJ1-2; D perhaps matches TRBD1 (6 bases). Germline V gives CDR1 SEHNR, CDR2 FQNEAQ (reference sequence). V lost 1 base, J lost 8 bases, and 17 bases lay in between. CDR3 length: 15 amino acids.

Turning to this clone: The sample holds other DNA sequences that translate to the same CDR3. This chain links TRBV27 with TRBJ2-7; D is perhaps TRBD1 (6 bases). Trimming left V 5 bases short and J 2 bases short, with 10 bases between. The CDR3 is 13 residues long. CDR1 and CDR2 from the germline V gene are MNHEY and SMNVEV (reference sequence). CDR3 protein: CASSLTGTYEQYF. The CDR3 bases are TGTGCCAGCAGTCTTACAGGGACCTACGAGCAGTACTTC.

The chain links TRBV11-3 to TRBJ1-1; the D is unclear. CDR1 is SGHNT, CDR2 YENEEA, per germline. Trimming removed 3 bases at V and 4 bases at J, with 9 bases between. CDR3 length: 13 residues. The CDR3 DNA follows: TGTGCCAGCAGCTTTCGTATGGGCACTGAAGCTTTCTTT. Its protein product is CASSFRMGTEAFF.

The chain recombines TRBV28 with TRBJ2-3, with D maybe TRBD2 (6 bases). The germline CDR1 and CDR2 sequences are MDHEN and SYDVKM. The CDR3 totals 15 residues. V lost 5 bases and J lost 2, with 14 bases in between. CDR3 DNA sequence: TGTGCCAGCAGTACTCTGGCGGGGATCACAGATACGCAGTATTTT. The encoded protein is CASSTLAGITDTQYF.

In DNA, the CDR3 is TGTGCCAGCAGTTTATCTTCGGGGGGGCCCTCCGGGGAGCTGTTTTTT. Its translation is CASSLSSGGPSGELFF. This chain links TRBV28 with TRBJ2-2; 8 bases line up with TRBD2. The V segment lost 1 base and the J segment 6 bases; nucleotides outside the gene matches: 7. The CDR3 loop spans 16 amino acids. Germline values: CDR1 MDHEN, CDR2 SYDVKM.

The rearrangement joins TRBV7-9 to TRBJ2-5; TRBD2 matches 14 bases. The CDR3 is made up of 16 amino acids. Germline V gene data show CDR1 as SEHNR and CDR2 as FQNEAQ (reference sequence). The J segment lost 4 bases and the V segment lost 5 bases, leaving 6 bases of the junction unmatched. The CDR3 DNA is TGTGCCAGCAGCCCGACTAGCGGGGGGGCCCTAGAGACCCAGTACTTC. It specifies CASSPTSGGALETQYF.

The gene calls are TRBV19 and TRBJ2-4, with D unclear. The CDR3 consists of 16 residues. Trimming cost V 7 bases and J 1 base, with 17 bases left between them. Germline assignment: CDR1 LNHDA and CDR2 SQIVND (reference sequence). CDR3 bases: TGTGCCAGTACCACCGTCGGGTATCGGGCCAAAAACATTCAGTACTTC. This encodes CASTTVGYRAKNIQYF.

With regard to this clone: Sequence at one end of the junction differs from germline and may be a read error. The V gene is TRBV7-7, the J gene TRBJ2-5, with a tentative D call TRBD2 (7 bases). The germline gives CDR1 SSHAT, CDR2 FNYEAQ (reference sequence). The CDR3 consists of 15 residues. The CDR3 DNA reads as TGTGCTAGCAGCCAGGGAGGGGGTTCAGGGGAGACCCAGTACTTC. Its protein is CASSQGGGSGETQYF.

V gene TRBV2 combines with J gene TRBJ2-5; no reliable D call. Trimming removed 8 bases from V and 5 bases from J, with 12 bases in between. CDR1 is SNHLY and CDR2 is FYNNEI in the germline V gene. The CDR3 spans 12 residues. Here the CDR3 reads CASQIGLETQYF. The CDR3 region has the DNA TGTGCCAGCCAGATCGGTTTGGAGACCCAGTACTTC.

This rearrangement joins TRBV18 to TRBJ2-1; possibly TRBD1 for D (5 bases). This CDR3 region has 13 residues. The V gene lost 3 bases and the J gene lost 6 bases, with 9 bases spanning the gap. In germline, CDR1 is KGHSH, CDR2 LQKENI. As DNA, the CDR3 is TGTGCCAGCTCACCGGTAGGGGTCAATGAGCAGTTCTTC. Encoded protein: CASSPVGVNEQFF.

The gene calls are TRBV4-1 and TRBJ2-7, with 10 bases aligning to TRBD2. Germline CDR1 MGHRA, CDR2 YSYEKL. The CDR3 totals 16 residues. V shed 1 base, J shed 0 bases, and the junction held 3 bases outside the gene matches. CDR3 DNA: TGCGCCAGCAGCCAAGCGGCTAGCGGGAGCTCCTACGAGCAGTACTTC. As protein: CASSQAASGSSYEQYF.

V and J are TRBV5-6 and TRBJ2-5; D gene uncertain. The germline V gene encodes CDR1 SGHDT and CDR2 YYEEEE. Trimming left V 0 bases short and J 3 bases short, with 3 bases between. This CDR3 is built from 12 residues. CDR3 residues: CASSLGKETQYF. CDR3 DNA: TGTGCCAGCAGCTTGGGAAAAGAGACCCAGTACTTC.

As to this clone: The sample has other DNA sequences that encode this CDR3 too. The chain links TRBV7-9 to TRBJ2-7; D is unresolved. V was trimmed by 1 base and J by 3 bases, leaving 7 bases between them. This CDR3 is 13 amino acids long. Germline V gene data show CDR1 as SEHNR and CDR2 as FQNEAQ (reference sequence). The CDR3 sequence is CASSLGADYEQYF. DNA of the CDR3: TGTGCCAGCAGCTTAGGGGCCGACTACGAGCAGTACTTC.